These 18 T cell receptor beta chains originate from one sample sequenced in a study of shared clonotypes between healthy human individuals. Assay used: immunoSEQ multiplex PCR; TCRdb lists only in-frame clones, some missing. The sample includes 1 million to 1.2 million clones, 60% to 85% seen only once; the top ten take about 0.94%. Sequenced input: memory CD4+ T cells from PBMCs. The subset was: CD45RA-negative fraction. These receptors originate from a man younger than 35 in good health. Some clones in this sample may be carry-over from other donors' samples.

The chain employs TRBV30 and TRBJ1-1, with no clear D. Germline CDR1 is GTSNPN and CDR2 is SVGIG (reference sequence). Deletions cut 4 bases from V and 9 bases from J, with 12 bases between. The CDR3 has 11 residues. The DNA for the CDR3 is TGTGCCTGGACCGACGGCTCCAAAGCTTTCTTT. It is translated as CAWTDGSKAFF.

V and J are TRBV10-3 and TRBJ1-5; 10 bases match TRBD1. CDR3 length equals 15 residues. The germline CDR1 and CDR2 sequences are ENHRY and SYGVKD. V was pared by 6 bases and J by 2 bases, with 4 bases of the junction left unmatched. As DNA, the CDR3 is TGTGCCATCAGGGGGACAGGGGATGGCAATCAGCCCCAGCATTTT. Translating gives CAIRGTGDGNQPQHF.

CDR3 in DNA: TGTGCCAGCAGTCCCCCTGAAGGGGGGCGCGGGAACACTGAAGCTTTCTTT. It codes for CASSPPEGGRGNTEAFF. The chain uses TRBV28 and TRBJ1-1, with D possibly TRBD1 on 6 matching bases. V was shortened by 5 bases and J by 1 base, with 20 bases between the two germline ends. The germline gives CDR1 MDHEN, CDR2 SYDVKM. This CDR3 is built from 17 residues.

Written as DNA, the CDR3 is TGTGCCAGCAGTTACAGGGAGCGGGGTTACGAGCAGTACTTC. Amino acids: CASSYRERGYEQYF. V gene TRBV2 combines with J gene TRBJ2-7; weak D call: TRBD2 (7 bases). CDR1 and CDR2 from the germline V gene are SNHLY and FYNNEI. The CDR3 contains 14 residues. Trimming took off 5 bases at V and 4 bases at J, with 15 bases between the two ends.

This clone was detected once. The J gene is TRBJ1-2, the V gene TRBV28; D is ambiguous. Looked up from germline, CDR1 is MDHEN and CDR2 is SYDVKM. V lost 3 bases and J 1 base, leaving 12 bases between the germline ends. CDR3 length: 15 amino acids. CDR3 sequence: CASSFRIRGNYGYTF. CDR3 bases: TGTGCCAGCAGTTTTAGGATTCGGGGTAACTATGGCTACACCTTC.

Details on this clone: Other nucleotide sequences in the sample specify the same CDR3. The chain combines TRBV29-1 with TRBJ2-7; TRBD2 aligns across 10 bases. After removal of 5 bases from V and 2 bases from J, the junction contained 3 bases not matched to a gene. The CDR3 runs 13 residues. In germline, CDR1 is SQVTM, CDR2 ANQGSEA. The CDR3 region is CSVRTSGAYEQYF. The CDR3 bases are TGCAGCGTTCGGACTAGCGGAGCCTACGAGCAGTACTTC.

Comment on this clone: Given a much more abundant clone one base away, this may be a read error. The sample carries other DNA sequences with the same CDR3. The chain has TRBV20-1 and TRBJ1-2, with a weak D call TRBD1 (5 bases). The CDR3 extends over 11 amino acids. Germline V gene sequence: CDR1 DFQATT, CDR2 SNEGSKA (reference sequence). Trimming stripped 5 bases from V and 3 bases from J, with 7 bases between. The CDR3: CSAPRDYGYTF. The DNA of the CDR3 is TGCAGTGCTCCCAGGGACTATGGCTACACCTTC.

The chain couples TRBV2 to TRBJ2-1; 12 bases fit TRBD2. This CDR3 contains 14 residues. With 8 bases clipped from V and 6 bases from J, the junction kept 5 bases outside the gene matches. The germline gives CDR1 SNHLY, CDR2 FYNNEI. CDR3 nucleotide sequence: TGTGCCAGCCGAGGACTAGCGGGGTCCAATGAGCAGTTCTTC. It codes for CASRGLAGSNEQFF.

The rearrangement links TRBV5-1 to TRBJ2-7; 8 nucleotides line up with TRBD1. V was pared by 2 bases and J by 3 bases, with 4 bases of the junction left unmatched. CDR1 and CDR2 (germline): SGHRS, YFSETQ. CDR3 size: 14 residues. CDR3 region: CASSFQGAGYEQYF. CDR3 nucleotide sequence: TGCGCCAGCAGCTTCCAGGGGGCGGGCTACGAGCAGTACTTC.

In the case of this clone: The sample holds other DNA sequences that translate to the same CDR3. V is TRBV28 and J is TRBJ1-2; D is unresolved. This CDR3 has 12 residues. V lost 2 bases, J lost 1 base, and 2 bases lay in between. Germline CDR1 is MDHEN and CDR2 is SYDVKM. The CDR3 is CASSLSNYGYTF. Here the CDR3 DNA reads TGTGCCAGCAGTTTAAGTAACTATGGCTACACCTTC.

This clone came up once. The chain recombines TRBV2 with TRBJ2-7; D is perhaps TRBD1 (6 bases). V was pared by 7 bases and J by 0 bases, with 10 bases between. The CDR3 runs 13 residues. The germline V gene has CDR1 SNHLY and CDR2 FYNNEI. The CDR3 sequence: CASKDSPSYEQYF. In DNA form, the CDR3 reads TGTGCCAGCAAGGACAGCCCCTCCTACGAGCAGTACTTC.

This clone is a singleton in its sample. The V call is TRBV2, the J call TRBJ2-1; a weak D match, TRBD2 (6 bases). Per germline, CDR1 SNHLY and CDR2 FYNNEI. The CDR3 extends over 14 amino acids. V was pared by 8 bases and J by 5 bases, with 16 bases between. The CDR3 loop reads CASVAGNWDNEQFF. The CDR3 DNA sequence: TGTGCCAGCGTGGCGGGAAATTGGGACAATGAGCAGTTCTTC.

This clone has a count of ten or more. V is TRBV7-2 and J is TRBJ2-7; 9 nucleotides agree with TRBD1. Looked up from germline, CDR1 is SGHTA and CDR2 is FQGNSA. The trim removed 4 bases at V and 1 base at J, leaving 8 bases unmatched. The length of the CDR3 is 16 residues. This CDR3 is CASSSRPGQGSYEQYF. In nucleotides, the CDR3 is TGTGCCAGCAGCTCCCGACCGGGACAGGGTTCCTACGAGCAGTACTTC.

With respect to this clone: The sample carries other DNA sequences with the same CDR3. The CDR3 coding sequence is TGCGCCAGCAGCCGGGGTACTGGAGCAACTAATGAAAAACTGTTTTTT. It codes for CASSRGTGATNEKLFF. The chain couples TRBV4-1 to TRBJ1-4; no clear D gene. The CDR3 is 16 amino acids. V was shortened by 4 bases and J by 0 bases, with 12 bases between the two germline ends. Germline V gives CDR1 MGHRA, CDR2 YSYEKL.

V is TRBV9 and J is TRBJ2-1, with TRBD2 matching 11 bases. CDR1 SGDLS and CDR2 YYNGEE come from the germline V gene. The junction had 3 bases not matched to a gene; V was cut back by 4 bases and J by 3 bases. This CDR3 has 15 residues. The CDR3 nucleotides read TGTGCCAGCAGCACTAGCGGGAGCGACTACAATGAGCAGTTCTTC. Translated: CASSTSGSDYNEQFF.

This clone was recorded only once. The chain couples TRBV7-6 to TRBJ1-1; TRBD1 might be the D (5 bases). Germline assignment: CDR1 SGHVS and CDR2 FNYEAQ. The CDR3 runs 14 residues. The V end was cut by 4 bases, the J end by 1 base, with 10 bases between. The CDR3 protein is CASSSGGGNTEAFF. DNA for the CDR3: TGTGCCAGCAGCTCCGGGGGGGGGAACACTGAAGCTTTCTTT.

This rearrangement joins TRBV10-3 to TRBJ1-5, with 10 bases fitting TRBD1. Germline loops: CDR1 ENHRY, CDR2 SYGVKD. This CDR3 region has 17 residues. V shed 2 bases, J shed 0 bases, and the junction held 4 bases outside the gene matches. As DNA, the CDR3 is TGTGCCATCAGTGAGGGACAGGGGGGGGTTAGCAATCAGCCCCAGCATTTT. Protein product: CAISEGQGGVSNQPQHF.

V gene TRBV6-4 combines with J gene TRBJ2-3; 10 bases match TRBD2. V gave up 6 bases and J gave up 3 bases; unmatched junction bases: 6. The CDR3 runs to 15 residues. From germline, CDR1 is MRHNA and CDR2 SNTAGT. Here the CDR3 reads CASRETSGPTDTQYF. CDR3 sequence (DNA): TGTGCCAGCAGAGAGACTAGCGGGCCGACAGATACGCAGTATTTT.